The 17 T cell receptor beta chains in this list originate from one sample, sequenced in a study of OX40 agonist ivuxolimab in advanced cancers. TCRdb's copy holds only in-frame clones and misses some; the assay was immunoSEQ multiplex PCR. In the table there are under 55,000 clones, around 84% of which are singletons. The sample here was CD4+ or CD8+ T cells sorted from blood, taken in a trial of the OX40 agonist ivuxolimab. The receptors come from an adult with an advanced solid tumor such as melanoma, head and neck, liver or kidney cancer.

This clone was counted between two and nine times. V usage is TRBV6-5 and J usage is TRBJ2-7; unclear D gene. Germline CDR1 reads MNHEY; CDR2 reads SVGAGI. V was pared by 6 bases and J by 3 bases, with 6 bases between. The CDR3 covers 11 residues. CDR3 region: CASSLGYEQYF. The CDR3 DNA reads as TGTGCCAGCAGCCTCGGCTACGAGCAGTACTTC.

This clone was counted only a few times. The chain combines TRBV6-1 with TRBJ1-2; D uncertain. Looked up from germline, CDR1 is MNHNS and CDR2 is SASEGT. CDR3 length: 12 amino acids. V dropped 8 bases and J dropped 5 bases, with 12 bases sitting between them. The CDR3 region is CASAHLEYGYTF. The CDR3 DNA reads TGTGCCAGCGCGCACCTGGAGTATGGCTACACCTTC.

This sequence joins TRBV7-9 and TRBJ1-2; 10 bases are shared with TRBD1. The germline V gene has CDR1 SEHNR and CDR2 FQNEAQ (reference sequence). CDR3 length: 13 amino acids. With 10 bases clipped from V and 8 bases from J, the junction kept 10 bases outside the gene matches. The CDR3: CAMQGQGPDGYTF. CDR3 bases: TGTGCCATGCAGGGACAGGGGCCTGACGGCTACACCTTC.

The V call is TRBV6-5, the J call TRBJ1-6; D remains unclear. Germline V gene sequence: CDR1 MNHEY, CDR2 SVGAGI. CDR3 length: 15 residues. The germline V and J ends were trimmed by 2 bases and 4 bases, with 9 bases remaining between them. The CDR3 spells CASSYAAAYNSPLHF. CDR3 DNA sequence: TGTGCCAGCAGTTACGCAGCCGCATATAATTCACCCCTCCACTTT.

The chain has TRBV15 and TRBJ2-7, with 10 bases that match TRBD1. CDR3 length: 15 residues. The germline gives CDR1 LNHNV, CDR2 YYDKDF (reference sequence). Unmatched junction bases numbered 5, after V lost 0 bases and J lost 6 bases. The CDR3 loop reads CATSRDRQGAFEQYF. The CDR3 bases are TGTGCCACCAGCAGAGACAGACAGGGGGCCTTCGAGCAGTACTTC.

V usage is TRBV28 and J usage is TRBJ1-1; 9 bases align to TRBD1. Per germline, CDR1 MDHEN and CDR2 SYDVKM. This CDR3 contains 16 residues. V lost 3 bases, J lost 2 bases, and 7 bases stayed unmatched. The CDR3 bases are TGTGCCAGCAGTTTCCCTCGGACAGGGGCTAACACTGAAGCTTTCTTT. The encoded protein is CASSFPRTGANTEAFF.

The V and J genes are TRBV27 and TRBJ1-2; TRBD1 is a possible D gene (6 bases). CDR1 and CDR2 from the germline V gene are MNHEY and SMNVEV (reference sequence). This CDR3 region has 13 residues. V lost 3 bases, J lost 4 bases, and 9 bases lay in between. CDR3 bases: TGTGCCAGCAGTTTCGGGGGCGGCTATGGCTACACCTTC. It encodes CASSFGGGYGYTF.

The rearrangement uses TRBV5-4 and TRBJ2-1; D is unclear. The germline V gene has CDR1 SGHNT and CDR2 YYREEE (reference sequence). This CDR3 spans 13 amino acids. The V gene lost 2 bases and the J gene lost 10 bases, with 13 bases spanning the gap. CDR3 nucleotide sequence: TGTGCCAGCAGCTTTAACGTCGTTTTGGAGCAGTTCTTC. Protein sequence: CASSFNVVLEQFF.

The CDR3 DNA follows: TGTGCCAGCAGTGAAGACGGCGGCTACTTGTACGAGCAGTACTTC. This translates into CASSEDGGYLYEQYF. The chain links TRBV2 to TRBJ2-7; D call uncertain. This CDR3 contains 15 residues. Germline assignment: CDR1 SNHLY and CDR2 FYNNEI. V was clipped by 1 base and J by 4 bases, with 14 bases between them.

This chain connects TRBV11-2 to TRBJ2-7; 9 bases are shared with TRBD2. The CDR3 covers 15 residues. Germline V gives CDR1 SGHAT, CDR2 FQNNGV. Unmatched junction bases numbered 10, after V lost 5 bases and J lost 5 bases. This chain's CDR3 is CASSRPGIAGDEQYF. The DNA for the CDR3 is TGTGCCAGCAGCCGACCGGGAATAGCGGGAGACGAGCAGTACTTC. The full variable domain, its missing parts supplied by reference TRBV11-2 and TRBJ2-7, is EAGVAQSPRYKIIEKRQSVAFWCNPISGHATLYWYQQILGQGPKLLIQFQNNGVVDDSQLPKDRFSAERLKGVDSTLKIQPAKLEDSAVYLCASSRPGIAGDEQYFGPGTRLTVT.

This clone showed up just a few times. This chain uses TRBV2 with TRBJ2-1; 11 bases fit TRBD2. CDR3 length: 17 residues. Germline CDR1 and CDR2: SNHLY and FYNNEI. V trimming: 4 bases; J trimming: 1 base; junction bases outside the gene matches: 6. The CDR3, as DNA: TGTGCCAGCAGTGTTAGCGGGAGGGCCGGGTCCTACAATGAGCAGTTCTTC. Amino acid sequence: CASSVSGRAGSYNEQFF.

J is TRBJ2-2 and V is TRBV27; 10 positions match TRBD2. The V gene end was trimmed by 6 bases and the J gene end by 2 bases; junction bases not matched to a gene: 6. Looked up from germline, CDR1 is MNHEY and CDR2 is SMNVEV (reference sequence). The CDR3 sequence is 16 residues long. CDR3 amino acids: CASSPGTSANTGELFF. The CDR3 nucleotides are TGTGCCAGCAGCCCTGGGACTAGCGCCAACACCGGGGAGCTGTTTTTT.

This chain links TRBV13 with TRBJ2-5; 7 bases match TRBD1. CDR1 and CDR2 (germline): PRHDT, FYEKMQ (reference sequence). V shed 5 bases, J shed 4 bases, and the junction held 7 bases outside the gene matches. This CDR3 has 14 amino acids. CDR3 loop: CASSPRGGPETQYF. The CDR3 DNA follows: TGTGCCAGCAGCCCCCGAGGGGGCCCAGAGACCCAGTACTTC.

This clone appeared once. The J gene is TRBJ2-3, the V gene TRBV27; D tentatively fits TRBD1 or TRBD2 (5 bases each). The length of the CDR3 is 11 residues. The V end lost 8 bases, the J end lost 8 bases, and 11 bases lay between the germline ends. The germline CDR1 and CDR2 sequences are MNHEY and SMNVEV (reference sequence). The CDR3 bases are TGTGCCAGCTCGGGACGCGTTACGCAGTATTTT. Its protein product is CASSGRVTQYF.

CDR3 amino acids: CASSLSASSNEQFF. CDR3 nucleotide sequence: TGTGCCAGCAGTTTATCGGCTAGCTCCAATGAGCAGTTCTTC. This chain uses TRBV27 with TRBJ2-1; the D gene is possibly TRBD2 (5 bases). V was clipped by 0 bases and J by 6 bases, with 9 bases between them. This CDR3 region has 14 residues. Germline loops: CDR1 MNHEY, CDR2 SMNVEV (reference sequence).

This chain joins TRBV5-6 and TRBJ1-1; TRBD1 matches at 9 bases. The trim removed 4 bases at V and 3 bases at J, leaving 19 bases unmatched. This CDR3 region has 19 residues. Per the germline V gene, CDR1 is SGHDT and CDR2 is YYEEEE. The CDR3 spells CASSRLLGQGAVVDTEAFF. CDR3 nucleotide sequence: TGTGCCAGCAGCCGTCTTCTGGGACAGGGCGCGGTGGTCGACACTGAAGCTTTCTTT. The entire variable domain, with the rest obtained from reference TRBV5-6 and TRBJ1-1, is as follows: DAGVTQSPTHLIKTRGQQVTLRCSPKSGHDTVSWYQQALGQGPQFIFQYYEEEERQRGNFPDRFSGHQFPNYSSELNVNALLLGDSALYLCASSRLLGQGAVVDTEAFFGQGTRLTVV.

This chain connects TRBV2 to TRBJ1-1, with D maybe TRBD1 (5 bases). With 4 bases removed from V and 1 base from J, the gap between germline ends came to 7 bases. The CDR3 extends over 13 amino acids. Germline CDR1 is SNHLY and CDR2 is FYNNEI. CDR3 sequence reads: CASSATGNTEAFF. CDR3 coding DNA: TGTGCCAGCAGTGCCACAGGGAACACTGAAGCTTTCTTT.